These 22 T cell receptor beta chains were sequenced from one sample in a study of T cells in Graves' hyperthyroidism and ophthalmopathy. The investigators amplified TCR beta CDR3 regions from RNA transcripts. HTBI primers were used for first-round RT-PCR of the TCR CDR3. TCRdb called the multiplex PCR reads again in MiXCR, with one record for every CDR3 protein. The data contain around 200,000 distinct CDR3 sequences, approximately 17% of them singletons. Sequenced input: blood. Source of these receptors: a woman aged 45-65 years with Graves' hyperthyroidism.

This clonotype was seen ten or more times. The V gene is TRBV7-3, the J gene TRBJ2-2; D not resolved. Germline values: CDR1 SGHTA, CDR2 FQGTGA. The CDR3 totals 14 residues. Trimming removed 2 bases at V and 1 base at J, with 5 bases between. CDR3 protein: CASSLWGNTGELFF. For the CDR3, the DNA is TGTGCCAGCAGCTTATGGGGGAACACCGGGGAGCTGTTTTTT.

Ten or more counts support this clonotype. The chain links TRBV7-2 to TRBJ2-5; tentative D call: TRBD2 (6 bases). CDR3 size: 13 residues. Per germline, CDR1 SGHTA and CDR2 FQGNSA. V was trimmed by 7 bases and J by 1 base, leaving 10 bases between them. The CDR3 DNA follows: TGTGCCAGCACGAGGGGAGGCCAAGAGACCCAGTACTTC. Protein sequence: CASTRGGQETQYF.

This clonotype has ten or more counts. The chain combines TRBV5-1 with TRBJ2-1, with TRBD2 matching 9 bases. V shed 3 bases, J shed 3 bases, and the junction held 10 bases outside the gene matches. Germline CDR1 SGHRS, CDR2 YFSETQ. This CDR3 comprises 17 residues. The CDR3 sequence: CASSSGSLAGNYNEQFF. The CDR3 DNA is TGCGCCAGCAGCTCGGGATCCCTAGCGGGGAACTACAATGAGCAGTTCTTC.

This clonotype showed up many times. CDR3 residues: CASSAPGEGDPEAFF. CDR3 DNA: TGTGCCAGCAGTGCCCCCGGGGAGGGAGACCCTGAAGCTTTCTTT. The chain carries TRBV2 and TRBJ1-1; no firm D call. V lost 4 bases to trimming and J lost 6 bases, with 18 bases between them. Germline V lookup: CDR1 SNHLY, CDR2 FYNNEI. This CDR3 has 15 residues.

The chain couples TRBV20-1 to TRBJ1-2; D remains unclear. Germline CDR1 is DFQATT and CDR2 is SNEGSKA (reference sequence). This CDR3 has 11 residues. Deletions cut 3 bases from V and 5 bases from J, with 7 bases between. The CDR3 DNA is TGCAGTGCTAGGGCGGGTTATGGCTACACCTTC. Its protein product is CSARAGYGYTF.

Only one count was recorded for this clonotype. A much bigger clone sits one base away, suggesting this may be a read error. CDR3 nucleotides: TGTGCCAGTTTGCCTCAGGTAGGCCTTGAGGATGAGCAGTTCTTC. Translation: CASLPQVGLEDEQFF. The chain employs TRBV5-8 and TRBJ2-1; D unresolved. Trimming took 8 bases from V and 8 from J, leaving 23 bases between them. In germline, CDR1 is SGHTS, CDR2 YDEGEE. The CDR3 has 15 amino acids.

In its sample, this clonotype was seen many times. The V call is TRBV27, the J call TRBJ2-7, with 10 nucleotides matching TRBD1. Per germline, CDR1 MNHEY and CDR2 SMNVEV (reference sequence). The CDR3 sequence is 15 residues long. Trimming removed 5 bases from V and 0 bases from J; junction bases left unmatched: 4. The CDR3 sequence is CASSEDRGNSYEQYF. The CDR3 nucleotides read TGTGCCAGCAGTGAGGACAGGGGGAACTCCTACGAGCAGTACTTC.

This clonotype was observed many times. J is TRBJ2-7 and V is TRBV24-1, with a weak D call TRBD2 (6 bases). The germline V gene encodes CDR1 KGHDR and CDR2 SFDVKD. Trimming left V 4 bases short and J 1 base short, with 10 bases between. The length of the CDR3 is 14 residues. DNA for the CDR3: TGTGCCACCAGTGACCCCGGGACTTCCTACGAGCAGTACTTC. Its translation is CATSDPGTSYEQYF.

This clonotype occurred many times. V gene TRBV7-2 combines with J gene TRBJ2-5; 7 positions agree with TRBD2. Germline CDR1 reads SGHTA; CDR2 reads FQGNSA. This CDR3 is built from 18 residues. V was pared by 5 bases and J by 5 bases, with 20 bases of the junction left unmatched. CDR3 amino acids: CASSPNPALAGRRETQYF. The CDR3 region has the DNA TGTGCCAGCAGCCCTAACCCTGCACTAGCCGGGAGGCGGGAGACCCAGTACTTC.

The chain is built from TRBV7-6 and TRBJ2-1, with D possibly being TRBD1 (6 bases). V lost 4 bases and J lost 9, with 16 bases in between. The length of the CDR3 is 14 residues. Germline V gives CDR1 SGHVS, CDR2 FNYEAQ. The CDR3, as DNA: TGTGCCAGCAGCTCGGTTCAGGGGTATGGTGAGCAGTTCTTC. Its translation is CASSSVQGYGEQFF.

This clonotype was seen at least ten times. The gene calls are TRBV12-3 or TRBV12-4 and TRBJ2-7, with 7 nucleotides matching TRBD1. CDR3 length: 14 residues. Germline trimming cut 5 bases from V and 5 bases from J; bases unmatched to any gene: 9. CDR3 nucleotide sequence: TGTGCCAGCAGTCCCCACAGGGGAACGGACGAGCAGTACTTC. Amino acid sequence: CASSPHRGTDEQYF.

At least ten counts were recorded for this clonotype. The chain links TRBV7-9 to TRBJ2-7; D could derive from TRBD1 or TRBD2 (5 bases each). Germline lookup yields CDR1 SEHNR and CDR2 FQNEAQ (reference sequence). The CDR3 is 17 amino acids. Trimming left V 2 bases short and J 0 bases short, with 17 bases between. In nucleotides, the CDR3 is TGTGCCAGCAGCTTATTGCTTCGGGACGGATCCTCCTACGAGCAGTACTTC. Translation: CASSLLLRDGSSYEQYF.

Here the CDR3 reads CASSVGGETEAFF. The CDR3 DNA reads TGTGCCAGCAGCGTAGGGGGGGAGACTGAAGCTTTCTTT. This chain joins TRBV9 and TRBJ1-1; D is possibly TRBD1 (5 bases). In germline, CDR1 is SGDLS, CDR2 YYNGEE. The V end was cut by 0 bases, the J end by 5 bases, with 8 bases between. The CDR3 contains 13 residues.

This clonotype showed up many times. The rearrangement joins TRBV2 to TRBJ1-2; possibly TRBD1 for D (5 bases). The CDR3 consists of 13 residues. Germline V gene sequence: CDR1 SNHLY, CDR2 FYNNEI. Trimming pared 5 bases from V and 7 bases from J, leaving 14 bases between. CDR3 bases: TGTGCCAGCAGTCCCCTTGGGGGTGTTGGCTACACCTTC. Translating gives CASSPLGGVGYTF.

J is TRBJ1-1 and V is TRBV3-1; no clear D gene. The CDR3 length is 18 residues. CDR1 is LGHDT and CDR2 is YNNKEL in the germline V gene (reference sequence). V was pared by 0 bases and J by 0 bases, with 17 bases between. CDR3 residues: CASSQDIIRVHMNTEAFF. CDR3 nucleotides: TGTGCCAGCAGCCAAGATATAATAAGGGTACACATGAACACTGAAGCTTTCTTT.

This clonotype was picked up many times. The gene calls are TRBV20-1 and TRBJ1-2; TRBD1 matches 9 bases. Germline CDR1 reads DFQATT; CDR2 reads SNEGSKA (reference sequence). The CDR3 covers 14 residues. With V trimmed by 1 base and J by 7 bases, 7 bases remained unmatched. CDR3 DNA: TGCAGTGCTAGAGTTCACAGGGGGCTGCTTGGCTACACCTTC. Translated, it gives CSARVHRGLLGYTF.

This clonotype was detected ten times or more. The chain couples TRBV5-1 to TRBJ1-6; D is perhaps TRBD1 (6 bases). This CDR3 has 16 amino acids. Trimming cost V 0 bases and J 7 bases, with 14 bases left between them. Germline lookup yields CDR1 SGHRS and CDR2 YFSETQ. The CDR3, as DNA: TGCGCCAGCAGCTTGGCCGGGGGCGGTGGAAATTCACCCCTCCACTTT. The encoded protein is CASSLAGGGGNSPLHF.

About this clonotype itself: A read error may explain this, as a much larger clone is one base away. The V call is TRBV20-1, the J call TRBJ1-2, with TRBD1 matching over 7 bases. The CDR3 is made up of 13 amino acids. The germline CDR1 and CDR2 sequences are DFQATT and SNEGSKA (reference sequence). CDR3 DNA: TGCAATGCAAGGCACAGGGGCGGCTATGGCTACACCTTC. Protein sequence: CNARHRGGYGYTF.

CDR3 sequence (DNA): TGTGCCAGCAGCCCTGGACAGGGAGGGACTCATCAGCCCCAGCATTTT. Residues: CASSPGQGGTHQPQHF. The gene calls are TRBV7-9 and TRBJ1-5, with 8 bases matching TRBD1. Germline V gene data show CDR1 as SEHNR and CDR2 as FQNEAQ (reference sequence). CDR3 length: 16 amino acids. J lost 5 bases, V lost 5 bases, and 11 bases had no gene match.

This rearrangement joins TRBV10-3 to TRBJ1-3; D is ambiguous. The V gene's germline CDR1 is ENHRY and CDR2 SYGVKD. The CDR3 has 13 amino acids. The V end lost 11 bases, the J end lost 1 base, and 12 bases lay between the germline ends. CDR3 sequence: CAQEGESGNTIYF. CDR3 sequence (DNA): TGTGCCCAGGAGGGTGAATCTGGAAACACCATATATTTT.

At least ten counts were recorded for this clonotype. This chain connects TRBV29-1 to TRBJ1-1; no firm D call. The CDR3 is 9 residues long. The V end was cut by 7 bases, the J end by 6 bases, with 6 bases between. Per germline, CDR1 SQVTM and CDR2 ANQGSEA. The CDR3 DNA reads as TGCAGCGAGGGCTCTGAAGCTTTCTTT. Translating it yields CSEGSEAFF.

This clonotype came up many times. The chain has TRBV11-2 and TRBJ2-2; possibly TRBD2 for D (6 bases). This CDR3 is 15 amino acids long. V was shortened by 1 base and J by 2 bases, with 8 bases between the two germline ends. Germline CDR1 reads SGHAT; CDR2 reads FQNNGV. CDR3 region: CASSLGTTNTGELFF. The CDR3 DNA follows: TGTGCCAGCAGCTTAGGGACTACTAACACCGGGGAGCTGTTTTTT. Full variable domain (missing parts from reference TRBV11-2 and TRBJ2-2): EAGVAQSPRYKIIEKRQSVAFWCNPISGHATLYWYQQILGQGPKLLIQFQNNGVVDDSQLPKDRFSAERLKGVDSTLKIQPAKLEDSAVYLCASSLGTTNTGELFFGEGSRLTVL.